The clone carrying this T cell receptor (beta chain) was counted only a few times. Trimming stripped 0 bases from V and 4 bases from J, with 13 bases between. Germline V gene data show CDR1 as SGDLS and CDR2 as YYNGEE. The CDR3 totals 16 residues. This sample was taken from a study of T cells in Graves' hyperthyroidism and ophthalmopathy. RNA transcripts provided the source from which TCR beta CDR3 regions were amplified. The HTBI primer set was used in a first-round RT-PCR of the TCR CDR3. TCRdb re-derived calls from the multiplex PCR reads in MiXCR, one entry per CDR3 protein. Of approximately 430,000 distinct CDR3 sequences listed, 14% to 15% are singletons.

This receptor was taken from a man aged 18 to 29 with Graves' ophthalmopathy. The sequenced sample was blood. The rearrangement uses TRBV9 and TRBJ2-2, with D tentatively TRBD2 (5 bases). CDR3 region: CASSVESRESTGELFF. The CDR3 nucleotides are TGTGCCAGCAGCGTAGAATCCCGGGAAAGCACCGGGGAGCTGTTTTTT.